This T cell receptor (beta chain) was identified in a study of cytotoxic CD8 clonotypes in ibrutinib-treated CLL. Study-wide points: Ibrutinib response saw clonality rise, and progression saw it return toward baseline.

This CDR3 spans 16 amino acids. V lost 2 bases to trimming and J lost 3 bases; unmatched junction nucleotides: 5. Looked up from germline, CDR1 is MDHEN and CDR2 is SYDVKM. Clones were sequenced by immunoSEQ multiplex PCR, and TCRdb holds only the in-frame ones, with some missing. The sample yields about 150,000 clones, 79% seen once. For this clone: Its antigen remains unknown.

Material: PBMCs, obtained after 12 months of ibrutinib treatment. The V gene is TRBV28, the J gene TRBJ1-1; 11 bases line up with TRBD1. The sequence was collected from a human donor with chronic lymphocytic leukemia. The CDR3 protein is CASSLHRDRGDTEAFF. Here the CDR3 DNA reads TGTGCCAGCAGTTTACACCGGGACAGGGGGGACACTGAAGCTTTCTTT.